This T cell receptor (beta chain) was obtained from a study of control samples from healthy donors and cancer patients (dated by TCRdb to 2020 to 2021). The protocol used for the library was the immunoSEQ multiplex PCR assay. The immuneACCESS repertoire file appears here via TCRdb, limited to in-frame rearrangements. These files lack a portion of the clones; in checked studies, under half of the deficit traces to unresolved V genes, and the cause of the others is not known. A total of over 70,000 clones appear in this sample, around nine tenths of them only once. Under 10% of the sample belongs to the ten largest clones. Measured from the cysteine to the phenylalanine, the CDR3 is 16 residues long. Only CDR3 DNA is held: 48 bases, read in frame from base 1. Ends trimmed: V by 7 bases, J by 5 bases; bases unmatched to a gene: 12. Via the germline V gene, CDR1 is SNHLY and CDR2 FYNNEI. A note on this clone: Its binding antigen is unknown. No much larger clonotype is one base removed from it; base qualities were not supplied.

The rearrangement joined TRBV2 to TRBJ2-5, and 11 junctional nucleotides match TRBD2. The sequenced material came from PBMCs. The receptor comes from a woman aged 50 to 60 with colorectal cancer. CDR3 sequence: CASTDGLAGGGETQYF. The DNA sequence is TGTGCCAGCACCGACGGCCTAGCGGGGGGAGGGGAGACCCAGTACTTC.